The clone carrying this T cell receptor (beta chain) has a single count. Its antigen is as yet unknown. The sample belongs to a study of cytomegalovirus exposure and HLA in healthy donors. Study-wide background: An earlier analysis found some 120 million unique TCR beta sequences from approximately 200 million T cells. Study conclusions and caveats: Excluded: some indistinguishable V segments such as TRBV6-2 and TRBV6-3.

The junction had 6 bases not matched to a gene; V was cut back by 0 bases and J by 4 bases. CDR1 is SGHNT and CDR2 is YYREEE in the germline V gene (reference sequence). The CDR3 is made up of 15 amino acids. PCR used 60 Vbeta primers and 13 Jbeta primers. Repertoires were generated with immunoSEQ multiplex PCR, while TCRdb's copy carries only in-frame clones and drops some. The data hold 120,000 or so clones, with more than 80% observed a single time. This receptor was identified in a young man in good health and CMV-seronegative. J is TRBJ2-7 and V is TRBV5-4; 8 bases align to TRBD1. Sequencing input: PBMCs. Written as DNA, the CDR3 is TGTGCCAGCAGCTTGGGACAGGGGCGCCAATACGAGCAGTACTTC. It translates to CASSLGQGRQYEQYF.